This is a list of T cell receptor beta chains from one sample in a study of blood T cell repertoires in COVID-19. Generated by immunoSEQ multiplex PCR, the TCRdb table keeps only in-frame clones and is missing some. The sample carries over 400,000 clones, roughly 85% recorded once. What was sequenced was peripheral blood. The receptors were gathered from a young woman with active or convalescent COVID-19. Each CDR3 is given with its conserved first and last residue. The D gene is left open where the match is weak. Clone size is given for some rows only: seen once, a few or many times, or a class if the clone is expanded.

d_call,v_call,clone_size,j_call,cdr3_nt,cdr3_aa
.,TRBV7-2,few,TRBJ2-1,TGTGCCAGCAGCTTAGTGGGCAGGGGCTCCTACAATGAGCAGTTCTTC,CASSLVGRGSYNEQFF
TRBD1,TRBV5-6,.,TRBJ2-2,TGTGCCAGCAGTATTGGATCCGACAGGGCGGTCGCCGGGGAGCTGTTTTTT,CASSIGSDRAVAGELFF
.,TRBV2,few,TRBJ1-2,TGTGCCAGCAGTGAAGCAAGGGGCTCGGGCTATGGCTACACCTTC,CASSEARGSGYGYTF
TRBD1,TRBV2,.,TRBJ1-2,TGTGCCAGCCACAGGGGAAACTATGGCTACACCTTC,CASHRGNYGYTF
TRBD1,TRBV6-5,.,TRBJ2-7,TGTGCCAGCAGTTACGACGGACAGGGGGCGAACTACGAGCAGTACTTC,CASSYDGQGANYEQYF
.,TRBV13,.,TRBJ2-1,TGTGCCAGCAGCTTTAGAGAGGTCGATGAGCAGTTCTTC,CASSFREVDEQFF
.,TRBV5-1,.,TRBJ2-7,TGCGCCAGCTCCGGAGGGGTGGGGGTCGTCTACGAGCAGTACTTC,CASSGGVGVVYEQYF
.,TRBV5-6,.,TRBJ1-5,TGTGCCAGCAGCTCAACAGGGATGGGTCAGCCCCAGCATTTT,CASSSTGMGQPQHF
.,TRBV2,.,TRBJ2-1,TGTGCCAGCAGTGTTGCACAGTCCAATGAGCAGTTCTTC,CASSVAQSNEQFF
.,TRBV7-9,.,TRBJ1-2,TGTGCCAGCAGCCAAGACGGAGAATATGATGGCTACACCTTC,CASSQDGEYDGYTF
.,TRBV4-1,.,TRBJ1-4,TGCGCCAGCAGCCAAGCCCTCAACAGTTCCCCTAATGAAAAACTGTTTTTT,CASSQALNSSPNEKLFF
TRBD1,TRBV6-2/TRBV6-3,.,TRBJ1-2,TGTGCCAGCAGTTACTTGTCCAGGGGGGATATTAACTATGGCTACACCTTC,CASSYLSRGDINYGYTF
.,TRBV6-5,.,TRBJ1-1,TGTGCCAGCAGGGGGGGAGAAGCTTTCTTT,CASRGGEAFF